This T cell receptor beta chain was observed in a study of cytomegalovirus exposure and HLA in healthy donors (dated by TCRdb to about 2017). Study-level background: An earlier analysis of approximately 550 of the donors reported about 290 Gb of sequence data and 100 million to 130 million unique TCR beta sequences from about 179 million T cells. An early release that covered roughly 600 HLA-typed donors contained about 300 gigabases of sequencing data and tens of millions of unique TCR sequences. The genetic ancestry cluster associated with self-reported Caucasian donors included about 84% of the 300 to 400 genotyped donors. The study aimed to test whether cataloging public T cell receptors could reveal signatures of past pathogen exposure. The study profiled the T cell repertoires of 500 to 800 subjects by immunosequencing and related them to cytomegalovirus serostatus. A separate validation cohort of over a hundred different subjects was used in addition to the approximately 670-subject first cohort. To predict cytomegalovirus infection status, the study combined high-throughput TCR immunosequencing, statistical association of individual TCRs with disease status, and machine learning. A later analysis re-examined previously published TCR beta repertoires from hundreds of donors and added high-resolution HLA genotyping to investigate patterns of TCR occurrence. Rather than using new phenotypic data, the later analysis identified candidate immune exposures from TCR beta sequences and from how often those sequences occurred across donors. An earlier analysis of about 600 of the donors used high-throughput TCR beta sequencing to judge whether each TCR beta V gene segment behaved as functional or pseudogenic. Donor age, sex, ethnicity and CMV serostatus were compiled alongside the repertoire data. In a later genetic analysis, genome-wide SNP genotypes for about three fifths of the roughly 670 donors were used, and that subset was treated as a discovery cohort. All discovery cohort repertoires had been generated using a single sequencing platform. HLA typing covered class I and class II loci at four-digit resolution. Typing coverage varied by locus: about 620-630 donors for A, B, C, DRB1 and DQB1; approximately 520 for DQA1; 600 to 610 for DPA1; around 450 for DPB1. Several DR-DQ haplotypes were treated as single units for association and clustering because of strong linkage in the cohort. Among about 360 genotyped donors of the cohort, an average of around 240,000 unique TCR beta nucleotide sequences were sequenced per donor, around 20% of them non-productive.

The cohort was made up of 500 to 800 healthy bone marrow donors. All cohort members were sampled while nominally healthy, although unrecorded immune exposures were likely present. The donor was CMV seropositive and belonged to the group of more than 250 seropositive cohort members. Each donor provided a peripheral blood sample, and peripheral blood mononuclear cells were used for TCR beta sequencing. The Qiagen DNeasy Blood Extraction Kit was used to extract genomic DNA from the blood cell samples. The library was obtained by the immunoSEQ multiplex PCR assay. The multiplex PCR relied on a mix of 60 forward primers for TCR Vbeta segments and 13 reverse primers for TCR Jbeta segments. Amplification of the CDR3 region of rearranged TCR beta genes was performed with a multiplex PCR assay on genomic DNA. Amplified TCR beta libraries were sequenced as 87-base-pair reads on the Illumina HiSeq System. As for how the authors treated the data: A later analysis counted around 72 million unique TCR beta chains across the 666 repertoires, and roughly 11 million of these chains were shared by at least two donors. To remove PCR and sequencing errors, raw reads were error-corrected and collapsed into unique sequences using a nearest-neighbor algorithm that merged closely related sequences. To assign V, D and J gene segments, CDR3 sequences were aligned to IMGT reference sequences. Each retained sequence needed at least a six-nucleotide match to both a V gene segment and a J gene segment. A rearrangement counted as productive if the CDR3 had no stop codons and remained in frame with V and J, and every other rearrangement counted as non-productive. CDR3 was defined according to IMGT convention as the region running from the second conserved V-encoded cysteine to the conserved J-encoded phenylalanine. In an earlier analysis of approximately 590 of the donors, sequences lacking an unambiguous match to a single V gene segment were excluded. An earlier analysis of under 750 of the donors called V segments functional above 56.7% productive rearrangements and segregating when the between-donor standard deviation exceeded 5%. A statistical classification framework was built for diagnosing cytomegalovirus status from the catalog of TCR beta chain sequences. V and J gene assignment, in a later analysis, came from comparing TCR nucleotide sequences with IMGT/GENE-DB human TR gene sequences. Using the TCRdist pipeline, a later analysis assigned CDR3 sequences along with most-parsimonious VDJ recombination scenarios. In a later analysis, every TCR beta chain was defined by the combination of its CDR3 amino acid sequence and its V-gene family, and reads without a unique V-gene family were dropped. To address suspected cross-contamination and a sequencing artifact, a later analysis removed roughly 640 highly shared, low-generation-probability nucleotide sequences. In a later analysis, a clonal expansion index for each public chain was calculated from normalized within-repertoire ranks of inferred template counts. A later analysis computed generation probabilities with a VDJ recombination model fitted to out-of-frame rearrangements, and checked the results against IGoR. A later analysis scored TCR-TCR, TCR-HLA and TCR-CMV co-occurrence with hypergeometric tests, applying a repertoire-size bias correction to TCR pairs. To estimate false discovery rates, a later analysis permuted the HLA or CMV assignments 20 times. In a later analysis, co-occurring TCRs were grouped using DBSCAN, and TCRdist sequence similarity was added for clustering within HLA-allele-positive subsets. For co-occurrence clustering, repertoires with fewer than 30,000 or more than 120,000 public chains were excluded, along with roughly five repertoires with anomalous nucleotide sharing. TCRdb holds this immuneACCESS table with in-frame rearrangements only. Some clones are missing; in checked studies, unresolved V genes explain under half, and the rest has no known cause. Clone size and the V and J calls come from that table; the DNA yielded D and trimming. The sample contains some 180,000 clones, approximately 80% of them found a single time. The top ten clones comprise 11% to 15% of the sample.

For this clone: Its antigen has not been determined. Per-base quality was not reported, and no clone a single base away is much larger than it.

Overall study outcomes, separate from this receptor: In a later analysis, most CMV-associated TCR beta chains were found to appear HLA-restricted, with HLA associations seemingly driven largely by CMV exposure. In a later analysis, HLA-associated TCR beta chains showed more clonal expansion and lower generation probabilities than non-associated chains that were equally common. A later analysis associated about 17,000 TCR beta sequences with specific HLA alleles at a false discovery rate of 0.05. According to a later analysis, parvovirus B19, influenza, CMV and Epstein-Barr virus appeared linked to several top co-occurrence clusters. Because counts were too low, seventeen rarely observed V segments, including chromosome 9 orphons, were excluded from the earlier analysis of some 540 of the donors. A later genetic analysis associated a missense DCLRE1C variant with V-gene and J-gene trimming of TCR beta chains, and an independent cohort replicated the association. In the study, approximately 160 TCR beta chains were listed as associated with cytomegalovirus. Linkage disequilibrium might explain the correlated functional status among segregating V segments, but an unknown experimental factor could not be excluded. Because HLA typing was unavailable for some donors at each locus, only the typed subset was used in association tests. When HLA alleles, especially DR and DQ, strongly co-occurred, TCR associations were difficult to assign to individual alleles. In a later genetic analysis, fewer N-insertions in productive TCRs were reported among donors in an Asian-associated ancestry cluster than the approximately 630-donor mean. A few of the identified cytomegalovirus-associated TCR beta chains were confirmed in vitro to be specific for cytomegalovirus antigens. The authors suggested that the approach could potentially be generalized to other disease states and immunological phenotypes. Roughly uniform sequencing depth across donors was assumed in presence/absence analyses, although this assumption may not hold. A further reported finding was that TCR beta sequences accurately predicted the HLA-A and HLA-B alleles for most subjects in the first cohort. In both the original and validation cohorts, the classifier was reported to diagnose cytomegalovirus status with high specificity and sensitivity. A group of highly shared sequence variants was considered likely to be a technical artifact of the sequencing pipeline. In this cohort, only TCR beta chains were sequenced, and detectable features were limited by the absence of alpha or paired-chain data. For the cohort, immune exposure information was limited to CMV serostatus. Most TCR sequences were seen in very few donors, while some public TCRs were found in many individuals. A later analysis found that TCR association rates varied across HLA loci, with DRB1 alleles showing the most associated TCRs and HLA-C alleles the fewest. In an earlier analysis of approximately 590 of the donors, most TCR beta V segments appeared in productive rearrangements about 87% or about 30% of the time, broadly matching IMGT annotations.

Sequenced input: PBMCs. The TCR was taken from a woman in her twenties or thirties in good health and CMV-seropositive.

The DNA sequence is TGCGCCAGCAGCAGCCGAGCCAACACCGGGGAGCTGTTTTTT. Its protein is CASSSRANTGELFF. The rearranged segments are TRBV5-1 and TRBJ2-2, with the identity of the D gene unclear. From a lookup of the germline V gene, CDR1 and CDR2 are SGHRS and YFSETQ. V drops 4 bases and J drops 2 bases, leaving 9 bases in between. Taken from cysteine to phenylalanine, the CDR3 has 14 residues. The entry retains the CDR3 DNA only, 42 bases that are in frame from base 1.